This T cell receptor (beta chain) was captured by sequencing in a study of CD8 T cells in Susac syndrome. Study context: Patients with Susac syndrome were, at the time of blood collection, therapy-naive, maintained on corticosteroids, or maintained on intravenous immunoglobulin alone.

Sequencing targeted TCR beta in T cells from blood (CD8+ and CD4+). Isolation of CD8+ and CD4+ T cells was performed negatively, whereas enrichment of TEMRA cells was done by FACS. Trimming left V 5 bases short and J 2 bases short, with 28 bases between. The CDR3 runs 20 residues. The germline V gene encodes CDR1 LNHDA and CDR2 SQIVND (reference sequence). When the RNA was reverse transcribed, random hexamers were used with an input of roughly 0.45 to 1 ug. One entry per CDR3 protein, called by TCRdb with MiXCR from the immunoSEQ multiplex PCR reads. The sample lists tens of thousands of distinct CDR3 sequences; approximately 96% were seen once.

The sequence derives from a human donor with Susac syndrome. This rearrangement joins TRBV19 to TRBJ2-4; D unresolved. The specimen sequenced was CD8+ T cells from PBMCs. The CDR3 DNA follows: TGTGCCAGTAGTCTACCAAACCGACACCCCGAGGCTAAATCCAAAAACATTCAGTACTTC. The encoded protein is CASSLPNRHPEAKSKNIQYF. The complete variable domain, with remaining parts taken from reference TRBV19 and TRBJ2-4, reads DGGITQSPKYLFRKEGQNVTLSCEQNLNHDAMYWYRQDPGQGLRLIYYSQIVNDFQKGDIAEGYSVSREKKESFPLTVTSAQKNPTAFYLCASSLPNRHPEAKSKNIQYFGAGTRLSVL.